The 23 T cell receptor beta chains below come from one sample, sequenced in a study of cytomegalovirus exposure and HLA in healthy donors. The primer mix had 60 Vbeta and 13 Jbeta primers. The repertoire was sequenced with immunoSEQ multiplex PCR; TCRdb's copy has only in-frame clones and lacks some. Among some 100,000 clones listed, 65% to 85% were seen once. The sample comprised PBMCs. The receptors stem from a woman in her forties in good health and CMV-seronegative.

V gene TRBV5-4 combines with J gene TRBJ2-1, with 11 bases aligning to TRBD2. After removal of 4 bases from V and 6 bases from J, the junction contained 9 bases not matched to a gene. The germline V gene encodes CDR1 SGHNT and CDR2 YYREEE (reference sequence). The CDR3 covers 16 residues. This CDR3 is CASSPPGLAASNEQFF. CDR3 DNA sequence: TGTGCCAGCAGCCCTCCGGGACTAGCGGCTTCCAATGAGCAGTTCTTC.

The rearrangement uses TRBV2 and TRBJ1-5; no clear D. Trimming took off 2 bases at V and 1 base at J, with 6 bases between the two ends. Germline V lookup: CDR1 SNHLY, CDR2 FYNNEI. This CDR3 is 14 amino acids long. The CDR3 DNA is TGTGCCAGCAGTGAAACGAGAAGCAATCAGCCCCAGCATTTT. Protein sequence: CASSETRSNQPQHF.

J is TRBJ2-3 and V is TRBV23-1, with D maybe TRBD2 (7 bases). TRBV23-1 is designated an ORF whose function remains uncertain. The V end was cut by 4 bases, the J end by 4 bases, with 21 bases between. The CDR3 sequence is 17 residues long. CDR3 protein: CASSLTRGGAVPDTQYF. In DNA, the CDR3 is TGCGCCAGCAGTCTAACTAGGGGGGGGGCGGTCCCAGATACGCAGTATTTT.

This chain uses TRBV5-1 with TRBJ1-5; D is unresolved. Per germline, CDR1 SGHRS and CDR2 YFSETQ. The germline V and J ends were trimmed by 4 bases and 6 bases, with 11 bases remaining between them. The CDR3 extends over 13 amino acids. The DNA for the CDR3 is TGCGCCAGCAGCATAGACACGAGTCAGCCCCAGCATTTT. It codes for CASSIDTSQPQHF.

This CDR3 is CASSLGRGGLDQETQYF. The CDR3, as DNA: TGTGCCAGCAGCTTAGGTCGAGGAGGGCTAGACCAAGAGACCCAGTACTTC. This chain uses TRBV11-3 with TRBJ2-5; possible D gene TRBD2, 6 bases. CDR3 length: 17 amino acids. CDR1 SGHNT and CDR2 YENEEA come from the germline V gene. Trimming stripped 1 base from V and 0 bases from J, with 15 bases between.

The gene calls are TRBV7-9 and TRBJ1-4; D gene ambiguous. The CDR3 consists of 15 residues. The V gene's germline CDR1 is SEHNR and CDR2 FQNEAQ (reference sequence). Trimming cost V 4 bases and J 7 bases, with 16 bases left between them. CDR3 DNA: TGTGCCAGCAGCTACGACACCCTCTATCCTGAAAAACTGTTTTTT. It specifies CASSYDTLYPEKLFF.

This clone was found once. This chain uses TRBV28 with TRBJ2-5; D might be TRBD1 (7 bases). Germline CDR1 reads MDHEN; CDR2 reads SYDVKM. The CDR3 is 13 amino acids. Trimming cost V 5 bases and J 12 bases, with 19 bases left between them. The CDR3 reads CASSGGTALRKYF. The CDR3 DNA reads TGTGCCAGCAGTGGAGGGACAGCTCTAAGGAAGTACTTC.

The V call is TRBV7-6, the J call TRBJ1-2, with 9 bases matching TRBD1. Germline V gene sequence: CDR1 SGHVS, CDR2 FNYEAQ. There are 14 residues in the CDR3. The ends lost 5 bases at V and 8 bases at J; junction bases unmatched: 9. The CDR3 region has the DNA TGTGCCAGCAGCCCGGCGGGACAGGGACAAGGCTACACCTTC. Amino acid sequence: CASSPAGQGQGYTF.

This sequence joins TRBV19 and TRBJ2-4; a possible D gene is TRBD1 (5 bases). The CDR3 contains 14 residues. Germline loops: CDR1 LNHDA, CDR2 SQIVND (reference sequence). V lost 2 bases and J 9 bases, leaving 14 bases between the germline ends. The CDR3 nucleotides are TGTGCCAGTAGTATACAGGGAATGGTTAGCATTCAGTACTTC. Translation gives CASSIQGMVSIQYF.

The chain couples TRBV5-1 to TRBJ2-7; 10 nucleotides agree with TRBD2. J gave up 3 bases and V 3 bases, and 3 bases lay outside the gene matches. The CDR3 has 14 residues. The V gene's germline CDR1 is SGHRS and CDR2 YFSETQ. The CDR3 protein is CASSSSGSGYEQYF. The CDR3 coding sequence is TGCGCCAGCAGCTCTAGCGGGAGTGGCTACGAGCAGTACTTC.

The chain couples TRBV11-3 to TRBJ2-1; the D gene is possibly TRBD1 (6 bases). Trimming shortened V by 5 bases and J by 10 bases, and 15 bases separated the two germline ends. The CDR3 is made up of 13 amino acids. Germline CDR1 and CDR2: SGHNT and YENEEA. This CDR3 reads CASSQGPGREQFF. The DNA of the CDR3 is TGTGCCAGCAGCCAGGGGCCGGGACGCGAGCAGTTCTTC.

The chain employs TRBV10-1 and TRBJ2-1, with 8 positions matching TRBD2. With 4 bases clipped from V and 1 base from J, the junction kept 3 bases outside the gene matches. CDR1 is WNHNN, CDR2 SYGVQD, per germline (reference sequence). The CDR3 extends over 15 amino acids. The CDR3 loop is CASSGSGASYNEQFF. CDR3 DNA sequence: TGCGCCAGCAGTGGTAGCGGGGCATCCTACAATGAGCAGTTCTTC.

This clone was observed once. The rearrangement uses TRBV9 and TRBJ2-2; TRBD1 might be the D (5 bases). Trimming removed 4 bases from V and 6 bases from J, with 13 bases in between. In germline, CDR1 is SGDLS, CDR2 YYNGEE. The CDR3 runs 14 residues. The CDR3 sequence is CASSPVGLAGELFF. For the CDR3, the DNA is TGTGCCAGCAGCCCCGTGGGGCTAGCCGGGGAGCTGTTTTTT.

This chain connects TRBV7-3 to TRBJ2-5; 11 bases line up with TRBD1. V gave up 5 bases and J gave up 5 bases; unmatched junction bases: 7. Germline V CDR1 and CDR2: SGHTA, FQGTGA. There are 15 residues in the CDR3. The CDR3 protein is CASSPYGTGGETQYF. CDR3 DNA: TGTGCCAGCAGCCCATACGGGACAGGGGGGGAGACCCAGTACTTC.

This chain links TRBV21-1 with TRBJ2-3; TRBD2 is the table's D call, not checked against the DNA. TRBV21-1 is a recognized pseudogene. The CDR3 totals 18 residues. The CDR3: CASSKPKKGLADTDTQYF. In DNA, the CDR3 is TGTGCCAGCAGCAAACCCAAAAAGGGACTAGCGGACACAGATACGCAGTATTTT.

This sequence joins TRBV5-1 and TRBJ1-3; TRBD1 matches 7 bases. Germline-derived CDR1 and CDR2 are SGHRS and YFSETQ. There are 14 residues in the CDR3. The V gene end was trimmed by 5 bases and the J gene end by 2 bases; junction bases not matched to a gene: 4. CDR3 sequence: CASRGQATGNTIYF. CDR3 bases: TGCGCCAGCAGAGGACAGGCTACTGGAAACACCATATATTTT.

This clone was counted between two and nine times. The chain couples TRBV2 to TRBJ1-5; TRBD1 matches at 10 bases. This CDR3 is built from 15 residues. V lost 6 bases to trimming and J lost 7 bases; unmatched junction nucleotides: 9. Germline-derived CDR1 and CDR2 are SNHLY and FYNNEI. The CDR3 reads CASRVGQGGNQPQHF. The CDR3 nucleotides are TGTGCCAGCAGAGTCGGACAGGGGGGAAACCAGCCCCAGCATTTT.

The genes are TRBV7-9 and TRBJ2-1; TRBD2 aligns across 13 bases. Germline CDR1 and CDR2: SEHNR and FQNEAQ (reference sequence). CDR3 length: 15 amino acids. Unmatched junction bases numbered 6, after V lost 5 bases and J lost 8 bases. CDR3 residues: CASSEGLAGEHEQFF. CDR3 DNA: TGTGCCAGCAGCGAAGGACTAGCGGGAGAACATGAGCAGTTCTTC.

This chain uses TRBV9 with TRBJ2-5, with D perhaps TRBD2 (7 bases). In germline, CDR1 is SGDLS, CDR2 YYNGEE. CDR3 size: 17 residues. V was trimmed by 0 bases and J by 1 base, leaving 16 bases between them. The CDR3 reads CASSVVGGLGPQETQYF. Here the CDR3 DNA reads TGTGCCAGCAGCGTAGTGGGGGGGCTAGGGCCCCAAGAGACCCAGTACTTC. Together with reference TRBV9 and TRBJ2-5, the CDR3 gives the full variable domain: DSGVTQTPKHLITATGQRVTLRCSPRSGDLSVYWYQQSLDQGLQFLIQYYNGEERAKGNILERFSAQQFPDLHSELNLSSLELGDSALYFCASSVVGGLGPQETQYFGPGTRLLVL.

This clone was detected only once. CDR3: CASTSRYRVQETQYF. As DNA, the CDR3 is TGTGCCAGCACATCCAGATACCGGGTACAAGAGACCCAGTACTTC. The chain carries TRBV27 and TRBJ2-5; D gene ambiguous. The CDR3 has 15 amino acids. V shed 7 bases and J shed 2 bases, with 17 bases lying between them. The germline V gene encodes CDR1 MNHEY and CDR2 SMNVEV (reference sequence).

The chain links TRBV19 to TRBJ2-5; 9 bases map to TRBD1. The CDR3 has 14 residues. Germline CDR1 LNHDA, CDR2 SQIVND (reference sequence). Trimming cost V 6 bases and J 5 bases; bases outside gene matches: 7. The CDR3 region has the DNA TGTGCCAGTAGCCGAGACAGGGGGTTGGAGACCCAGTACTTC. It specifies CASSRDRGLETQYF. Full variable domain (remainder filled in from reference TRBV19 and TRBJ2-5): DGGITQSPKYLFRKEGQNVTLSCEQNLNHDAMYWYRQDPGQGLRLIYYSQIVNDFQKGDIAEGYSVSREKKESFPLTVTSAQKNPTAFYLCASSRDRGLETQYFGPGTRLLVL.

This chain connects TRBV7-2 to TRBJ1-1, with D perhaps TRBD1 (5 bases). V lost 5 bases and J 2 bases, leaving 21 bases between the germline ends. Germline V lookup: CDR1 SGHTA, CDR2 FQGNSA. The CDR3 is 17 amino acids. CDR3 sequence (DNA): TGTGCCAGCAGCCCGACAGTGGTAGGTCCCGGTAACACTGAAGCTTTCTTT. Protein sequence: CASSPTVVGPGNTEAFF.

V gene TRBV5-6 combines with J gene TRBJ1-2, with a possible D match to TRBD1 (5 bases). Germline CDR1 and CDR2: SGHDT and YYEEEE. The CDR3 consists of 12 residues. Trimming took off 6 bases at V and 2 bases at J, with 8 bases between the two ends. CDR3 coding DNA: TGTGCCAGCACGGGGGGGAACTATGGCTACACCTTC. This codes for CASTGGNYGYTF. Filled out from reference TRBV5-6 and TRBJ1-2, the complete variable domain reads DAGVTQSPTHLIKTRGQQVTLRCSPKSGHDTVSWYQQALGQGPQFIFQYYEEEERQRGNFPDRFSGHQFPNYSSELNVNALLLGDSALYLCASTGGNYGYTFGSGTRLTVV.